One and the same sample provided the 23 T cell receptor beta chains below, sequenced in a study of blood T cell repertoires in COVID-19. The method was immunoSEQ multiplex PCR; TCRdb's version includes in-frame clones alone and lacks a portion of them. The sample carries 70,000 to 95,000 clones, around four fifths recorded once. Sequencing was carried out using peripheral blood. These receptors were taken from a woman between 65 and 79 years old with active or convalescent COVID-19.

The chain uses TRBV6-6 and TRBJ2-5, with 7 positions matching TRBD1. There are 13 residues in the CDR3. The germline gives CDR1 MNHNY, CDR2 SVGAGI (reference sequence). Germline trimming cut 6 bases from V and 2 bases from J; bases unmatched to any gene: 3. The CDR3 coding sequence is TGTGCCAGCAGCCCGACAGGGCAAGAGACCCAGTACTTC. Its protein is CASSPTGQETQYF.

This clone was counted between two and nine times. V usage is TRBV27 and J usage is TRBJ1-2; D call uncertain. CDR3 length: 12 residues. Trimming left V 3 bases short and J 5 bases short, with 7 bases between. Looked up from germline, CDR1 is MNHEY and CDR2 is SMNVEV (reference sequence). CDR3 loop: CASSLRGYGYTF. The CDR3 DNA follows: TGTGCCAGCAGTTTGAGAGGGTATGGCTACACCTTC.

There are a few counts of this clone. The rearrangement joins TRBV6-5 to TRBJ1-2; 8 nucleotides line up with TRBD1. This CDR3 comprises 14 residues. Trimming at V came to 6 bases and at J to 8 bases, leaving 11 bases not matched to a gene. CDR1 is MNHEY and CDR2 is SVGAGI in the germline V gene. CDR3 sequence (DNA): TGTGCCAGCAGAGGACCAGGGGGCGCATGGGGCTACACCTTC. This codes for CASRGPGGAWGYTF.

The chain carries TRBV6-2 or TRBV6-3 and TRBJ2-1, with D maybe TRBD2 (5 bases). The germline gives CDR1 MNHEY, CDR2 SVGEGT. The V end was cut by 10 bases, the J end by 2 bases, with 15 bases between. The CDR3 has 14 amino acids. CDR3 nucleotides: TGTGCCACCACCCCCCCCGGGGCCTACAATGAGCAGTTCTTC. Translation: CATTPPGAYNEQFF.

The chain recombines TRBV7-2 with TRBJ1-1; 9 bases map to TRBD1. Germline loops: CDR1 SGHTA, CDR2 FQGNSA. V dropped 4 bases and J dropped 4; count of bases not matched to a gene: 4. CDR3 length: 14 residues. CDR3 nucleotides: TGTGCCAGCAGCTATGTGACAGGGGGCACTGAAGCTTTCTTT. Translation gives CASSYVTGGTEAFF.

The rearrangement uses TRBV9 and TRBJ2-2; a possible D gene is TRBD2 (6 bases). CDR1 SGDLS and CDR2 YYNGEE come from the germline V gene. Trimming left V 0 bases short and J 6 bases short, with 12 bases between. CDR3 length: 15 amino acids. The chain's CDR3 is CASSVGGREAGELFF. The CDR3 DNA reads as TGTGCCAGCAGCGTAGGAGGTAGGGAGGCCGGGGAGCTGTTTTTT.

This sequence joins TRBV6-5 and TRBJ2-4; D possibly corresponds to TRBD1 (7 bases). The germline CDR1 and CDR2 sequences are MNHEY and SVGAGI. Trimming removed 8 bases from V and 12 bases from J, with 23 bases in between. The CDR3 has 14 residues. CDR3 nucleotide sequence: TGTGCCAGCTCTGTAGGCGGTCAGGGGGGAAGTCAGTACTTC. Its protein is CASSVGGQGGSQYF.

This clone was observed once. The chain joins TRBV5-8 to TRBJ2-7, with D perhaps TRBD2 (5 bases). Germline V CDR1 and CDR2: SGHTS, YDEGEE. V gave up 4 bases and J gave up 6 bases, with 17 bases separating them. The CDR3 has 14 residues. The CDR3 coding sequence is TGTGCCAGCAGCAAGAATCAAGGACGGGGCGAGCAGTACTTC. The encoded protein is CASSKNQGRGEQYF. The whole variable domain, remainder taken from reference TRBV5-8 and TRBJ2-7, is EAGVTQSPTHLIKTRGQQATLRCSPISGHTSVYWYQQALGLGLQFLLWYDEGEERNRGNFPPRFSGRQFPNYSSELNVNALELEDSALYLCASSKNQGRGEQYFGPGTRLTVT.

The gene calls are TRBV6-6 and TRBJ1-2; D is possibly TRBD1 (6 bases). This CDR3 spans 16 amino acids. CDR1 and CDR2 (germline): MNHNY, SVGAGI (reference sequence). Between the trimmed V and J ends, which lost 6 bases and 5 bases, there was a span of 22 bases. The CDR3 loop reads CASRPEGLGAWYGYTF. Written as DNA, the CDR3 is TGTGCCAGCAGACCCGAAGGTTTGGGGGCTTGGTATGGCTACACCTTC.

The chain is built from TRBV29-1 and TRBJ1-1; 8 positions match TRBD1. Germline trimming cut 5 bases from V and 0 bases from J; bases unmatched to any gene: 8. The CDR3 is 15 amino acids. CDR1 is SQVTM and CDR2 is ANQGSEA in the germline V gene. The CDR3, as DNA: TGCAGCGTTAGACCAGGGACAGGTATGAACACTGAAGCTTTCTTT. It translates to CSVRPGTGMNTEAFF.

The genes are TRBV2 and TRBJ1-6; 9 bases fit TRBD1. Germline CDR1 reads SNHLY; CDR2 reads FYNNEI. The CDR3 covers 14 residues. The ends lost 4 bases at V and 9 bases at J; junction bases unmatched: 4. The CDR3 DNA reads as TGTGCCAGCAGTGCGACAGGGGGGGGTTCACCCCTCCACTTT. Protein: CASSATGGGSPLHF.

This clone was observed a few times. The gene calls are TRBV6-5 and TRBJ2-1; TRBD1 matches at 8 bases. V lost 6 bases, J lost 0 bases, and 4 bases stayed unmatched. Germline CDR1 and CDR2: MNHEY and SVGAGI. The CDR3 spans 15 residues. The CDR3 DNA follows: TGTGCCAGCAGACAGACAGGGGCCTCCTACAATGAGCAGTTCTTC. Translation: CASRQTGASYNEQFF.

The chain is built from TRBV7-2 and TRBJ2-1, with D perhaps TRBD1 (5 bases). Trimming pared 10 bases from V and 4 bases from J, leaving 17 bases between. The germline gives CDR1 SGHTA, CDR2 FQGNSA. This CDR3 spans 14 amino acids. The CDR3 region has the DNA TGTGCCACCTCCTCGCGGCAGGGATACAATGAGCAGTTCTTC. The encoded protein is CATSSRQGYNEQFF.

The chain is built from TRBV2 and TRBJ1-3; 7 bases align to TRBD1. Looked up from germline, CDR1 is SNHLY and CDR2 is FYNNEI. This CDR3 comprises 14 residues. The trim removed 6 bases at V and 7 bases at J, leaving 9 bases unmatched. CDR3 protein: CASRGTVLGNTIYF. CDR3 in DNA: TGTGCCAGCAGAGGGACAGTTCTGGGGAACACCATATATTTT.

The chain combines TRBV4-3 with TRBJ1-4; D might be TRBD1 (6 bases). CDR1 and CDR2 from the germline V gene are LGHNA and YSLEER. This CDR3 is 14 amino acids long. The V and J ends lost 4 bases and 6 bases respectively, with 12 bases between them. For the CDR3, the DNA is TGCGCCAGCAGCCGACAGGTGTCGTATGAAAAACTGTTTTTT. Translation gives CASSRQVSYEKLFF.

The chain carries TRBV7-2 and TRBJ1-3; D possibly corresponds to TRBD1 (6 bases). V lost 5 bases to trimming and J lost 1 base, with 9 bases between them. The CDR3 contains 14 residues. Germline CDR1 is SGHTA and CDR2 is FQGNSA. The CDR3 nucleotides read TGTGCCAGCAGCAGGGGGGGGTCTGGAAACACCATATATTTT. Its protein is CASSRGGSGNTIYF.

This clone was seen only a few times. V usage is TRBV19 and J usage is TRBJ1-5; perhaps TRBD1 as D (5 bases). Trimming pared 4 bases from V and 0 bases from J, leaving 13 bases between. Germline CDR1 reads LNHDA; CDR2 reads SQIVND (reference sequence). The CDR3 covers 16 residues. The CDR3 nucleotides are TGTGCCAGTAGTACACAGGCCGCCCTTAGCAATCAGCCCCAGCATTTT. Protein: CASSTQAALSNQPQHF.

The CDR3 reads CASSKQGSEQYF. The CDR3 DNA reads TGTGCCAGCAGTAAACAGGGTTCCGAGCAGTACTTC. The genes are TRBV2 and TRBJ2-7, with TRBD1 as a possible D gene (6 bases). This CDR3 spans 12 amino acids. V gave up 5 bases and J gave up 6 bases, with 11 bases separating them. The germline V gene encodes CDR1 SNHLY and CDR2 FYNNEI.

The chain employs TRBV6-5 and TRBJ1-3, with D possibly being TRBD1 (6 bases). This CDR3 is 15 amino acids long. Deletions cut 2 bases from V and 4 bases from J, with 12 bases between. Germline V gene data show CDR1 as MNHEY and CDR2 as SVGAGI. This chain's CDR3 is CASSYHGGQGNTIYF. The CDR3 nucleotides are TGTGCCAGCAGTTACCATGGAGGACAGGGAAACACCATATATTTT.

The rearrangement uses TRBV10-3 and TRBJ1-4; TRBD1 agrees at 9 bases. With V trimmed by 4 bases and J by 4 bases, 4 bases remained unmatched. The V gene's germline CDR1 is ENHRY and CDR2 SYGVKD. This CDR3 spans 15 amino acids. The CDR3 region is CAISGTGGVNEKLFF. As DNA, the CDR3 is TGTGCCATCAGTGGCACAGGGGGCGTTAATGAAAAACTGTTTTTT.

The chain is built from TRBV7-9 and TRBJ1-6; TRBD1 might be the D (6 bases). The CDR3 is 16 amino acids. V lost 0 bases and J 1 base, leaving 7 bases between the germline ends. Germline V gene data show CDR1 as SEHNR and CDR2 as FQNEAQ (reference sequence). CDR3 amino acids: CASSLARGSYNSPLHF. In nucleotides, the CDR3 is TGTGCCAGCAGCTTAGCAAGGGGGTCCTATAATTCACCCCTCCACTTT.

The rearrangement uses TRBV27 and TRBJ1-5; D possibly corresponds to TRBD1 (6 bases). CDR3 length: 17 amino acids. V was clipped by 3 bases and J by 0 bases, with 15 bases between them. The V gene's germline CDR1 is MNHEY and CDR2 SMNVEV (reference sequence). This chain's CDR3 is CASSFSGRGISNQPQHF. The CDR3 nucleotides read TGTGCCAGCAGTTTTTCTGGCAGGGGAATTAGCAATCAGCCCCAGCATTTT.

This clone was seen only once. The rearrangement uses TRBV18 and TRBJ2-5; D remains ambiguous. In germline, CDR1 is KGHSH, CDR2 LQKENI. CDR3 length: 14 residues. The V and J ends lost 0 bases and 5 bases respectively, with 10 bases between them. The CDR3 is CASSPPSIPETQYF. The CDR3 coding sequence is TGTGCCAGCTCACCACCGAGTATCCCGGAGACCCAGTACTTC.